One and the same sample provided the 24 T cell receptor beta chains below, sequenced in a study of graft-versus-host responses after intestinal transplantation. CFSE-labeled responder cells (approximately 200,000) were plated with approximately 200,000 irradiated, violet-dye-labeled stimulator cells. TCRdb's table, derived via immunoSEQ multiplex PCR, lists solely in-frame clones and lacks some. The profile shows roughly 8,700 clones, around 32% of them singletons. The sequenced sample was alloreactive CD8+ T cells from a mixed lymphocyte reaction culture, obtained before intestinal transplant. The subset: CFSE-low proliferating T cells sorted from approximately six-day pre-transplant mixed lymphocyte reaction (GvH or HvG direction). All receptors come from a human patient who received an intestinal transplant.

By its share, this clone is medium-sized. This chain links TRBV27 with TRBJ2-7; TRBD2 matches 7 bases. The V segment lost 4 bases and the J segment 4 bases; nucleotides outside the gene matches: 7. The CDR3 extends over 14 amino acids. Germline V gene lookup returns CDR1 MNHEY and CDR2 SMNVEV (reference sequence). CDR3 nucleotides: TGTGCCAGCAGTTCTTGGGAGGGGAGGTACGAGCAGTACTTC. This gives the protein CASSSWEGRYEQYF.

This clone is labeled as medium-sized (0.01 to 0.1%). The rearrangement uses TRBV7-9 and TRBJ1-3, with D maybe TRBD1 (5 bases). Trimming stripped 5 bases from V and 0 bases from J, with 14 bases between. This CDR3 has 16 amino acids. Germline-derived CDR1 and CDR2 are SEHNR and FQNEAQ (reference sequence). The CDR3 protein is CASSLLGGFSGNTIYF. The DNA for the CDR3 is TGTGCCAGCAGCCTCTTGGGGGGATTCTCTGGAAACACCATATATTTT.

CDR3: CASRRYREQTNEQFF. The CDR3, as DNA: TGTGCCAGCAGGCGATACCGGGAACAGACCAATGAGCAGTTCTTC. V and J are TRBV6-5 and TRBJ2-1; D perhaps matches TRBD2 (5 bases). Germline V gene sequence: CDR1 MNHEY, CDR2 SVGAGI. The CDR3 covers 15 residues. Trimming shortened V by 6 bases and J by 6 bases, and 18 bases separated the two germline ends.

The rearrangement uses TRBV7-8 and TRBJ2-1, with D unclear. Germline V lookup: CDR1 SGHVS, CDR2 FQNEAQ. This CDR3 has 12 residues. V lost 1 base, J lost 6 bases, and 4 bases lay in between. The CDR3 DNA reads TGTGCCAGCAGCTTAGGAGCCAATGAGCAGTTCTTC. Encoded protein: CASSLGANEQFF.

This clone was seen only a few times. The gene calls are TRBV9 and TRBJ2-5; TRBD2 aligns across 7 bases. V gave up 6 bases and J gave up 1 base; unmatched junction bases: 6. The CDR3 has 14 residues. The germline V gene encodes CDR1 SGDLS and CDR2 YYNGEE. The CDR3 DNA is TGTGCCAGCACCCCAAGCGGGGCCCAAGAGACCCAGTACTTC. It codes for CASTPSGAQETQYF.

This clone is medium-sized. V is TRBV27 and J is TRBJ1-2; D gene ambiguous. The V end lost 2 bases, the J end lost 5 bases, and 18 bases lay between the germline ends. This CDR3 has 16 amino acids. Germline V gives CDR1 MNHEY, CDR2 SMNVEV (reference sequence). The CDR3 region is CASSLRGSSFPYGYTF. DNA of the CDR3: TGTGCCAGCAGTTTACGGGGTTCAAGTTTCCCTTATGGCTACACCTTC.

The chain has TRBV6-1 and TRBJ2-4, with 9 positions matching TRBD1. V lost 1 base to trimming and J lost 12 bases; unmatched junction nucleotides: 13. The germline V gene has CDR1 MNHNS and CDR2 SASEGT. The CDR3 has 16 residues. DNA of the CDR3: TGTGCCAGCAGTGAAGGAAGGACAGGGGCCGGTGGTCATCAGTACTTC. Its translation: CASSEGRTGAGGHQYF.

The table lists this clone with a few counts. The chain recombines TRBV4-2 with TRBJ2-1, with 13 bases lining up with TRBD2. V was clipped by 4 bases and J by 15 bases; unmatched bases: 9. CDR3 length: 14 residues. Germline loops: CDR1 LGHNA, CDR2 YNFKEQ. CDR3 loop: CASSPGLAGLVSFF. The CDR3 nucleotides read TGTGCCAGCAGCCCGGGACTAGCGGGACTCGTGTCGTTCTTC.

This clone has a single count. J is TRBJ1-1 and V is TRBV5-1; no definite D call. Germline V CDR1 and CDR2: SGHRS, YFSETQ. The V end lost 3 bases, the J end lost 4 bases, and 16 bases lay between the germline ends. CDR3 length: 15 residues. CDR3 DNA sequence: TGCGCCAGCAGCTCCGAAGTCACGGAGATCACTGAAGCTTTCTTT. This translates into CASSSEVTEITEAFF.

The genes are TRBV10-3 and TRBJ1-3, with D possibly being TRBD1 (6 bases). V was pared by 6 bases and J by 0 bases, with 12 bases between. CDR1 and CDR2 (germline): ENHRY, SYGVKD. There are 15 residues in the CDR3. Written as DNA, the CDR3 is TGTGCCATCAGGGGGGGGACATTCTCTGGAAACACCATATATTTT. Translation gives CAIRGGTFSGNTIYF.

This clone was detected a few times. This chain links TRBV29-1 with TRBJ1-2, with TRBD1 identical over 8 bases. The CDR3 totals 13 residues. V lost 7 bases and J lost 3; bases outside the gene matches: 7. The germline V gene encodes CDR1 SQVTM and CDR2 ANQGSEA. In DNA, the CDR3 is TGCAGCGCTGGGGACAGGAGGTACTATGGCTACACCTTC. Its translation: CSAGDRRYYGYTF.

This clone was observed a single time. V is TRBV5-1 and J is TRBJ2-3, with D tentatively TRBD1 (5 bases). The V gene lost 0 bases and the J gene lost 0 bases, with 5 bases spanning the gap. The germline CDR1 and CDR2 sequences are SGHRS and YFSETQ. The length of the CDR3 is 14 residues. The CDR3 DNA follows: TGCGCCAGCAGCTTGGAGGGGAGCACAGATACGCAGTATTTT. This translates into CASSLEGSTDTQYF.

This clone appeared a single time. V and J are TRBV19 and TRBJ1-1; D unclear. Germline loops: CDR1 LNHDA, CDR2 SQIVND (reference sequence). CDR3 length equals 17 residues. The V gene lost 5 bases and the J gene lost 0 bases, with 19 bases spanning the gap. The CDR3 nucleotides are TGTGCCAGTAGTCACCTCTTTTTAGCCGACGTGAACACTGAAGCTTTCTTT. This encodes CASSHLFLADVNTEAFF.

This rearrangement joins TRBV27 to TRBJ2-6; D might be TRBD1 (5 bases). Trimming shortened V by 2 bases and J by 1 base, and 12 bases separated the two germline ends. CDR1 and CDR2 from the germline V gene are MNHEY and SMNVEV (reference sequence). The CDR3 spans 17 residues. CDR3 sequence reads: CASSLVGRVSGANVLTF. CDR3 coding DNA: TGTGCCAGCAGTTTAGTGGGCAGGGTGTCTGGGGCCAACGTCCTGACTTTC.

V usage is TRBV5-6 and J usage is TRBJ2-1, with D perhaps matching TRBD1 (6 bases). There are 14 residues in the CDR3. Germline CDR1 reads SGHDT; CDR2 reads YYEEEE. V lost 1 base and J 6 bases, leaving 11 bases between the germline ends. CDR3 nucleotide sequence: TGTGCCAGCAGCTTGCTCCTAGGGGGCAATGAGCAGTTCTTC. It is translated as CASSLLLGGNEQFF.

This clone came up a few times. This chain joins TRBV6-5 and TRBJ1-2; D may be TRBD1 (6 bases). Germline values: CDR1 MNHEY, CDR2 SVGAGI. The CDR3 has 14 residues. Trimming cost V 2 bases and J 4 bases, with 11 bases left between them. CDR3 DNA: TGTGCCAGCAGTTACGGGAGGGGGGTCTATGGCTACACCTTC. Encoded protein: CASSYGRGVYGYTF.

This sequence joins TRBV7-2 and TRBJ2-3; 8 nucleotides align to TRBD2. V shed 1 base, J shed 7 bases, and the junction held 10 bases outside the gene matches. This CDR3 is built from 16 residues. Per germline, CDR1 SGHTA and CDR2 FQGNSA. CDR3 nucleotides: TGTGCCAGCAGCTTAGTGGGCGGGGGGACACAGTATACGCAGTATTTT. Amino acid sequence: CASSLVGGGTQYTQYF.

This clone was counted a few times. A read error may account for a junction end that differs from germline. The chain carries TRBV4-1 and TRBJ2-7, with TRBD2 identical over 9 bases. CDR3 length equals 16 residues. CDR1 and CDR2 (germline): MGHRA, YSYEKL. The CDR3 here is CASSQAALAGYYEQYF. CDR3 DNA: TGTGCCAGCAGCCAAGCTGCCCTAGCGGGATACTACGAGCAGTACTTC.

The chain is built from TRBV29-1 and TRBJ1-2; D is unresolved. Germline CDR1 SQVTM, CDR2 ANQGSEA. This CDR3 is 12 amino acids long. V was clipped by 3 bases and J by 2 bases, with 7 bases between them. The CDR3 bases are TGCAGCGTTGACCCACGGAACTATGGCTACACCTTC. It encodes CSVDPRNYGYTF.

The V gene is TRBV4-3, the J gene TRBJ2-3; TRBD2 agrees at 11 bases. CDR1 is LGHNA and CDR2 is YSLEER in the germline V gene. This CDR3 comprises 17 residues. Trimming at V came to 3 bases and at J to 6 bases, leaving 11 bases not matched to a gene. DNA for the CDR3: TGCGCCAGCAGCCAGGTCATGTTAGCGGGGGGGCCGGATACGCAGTATTTT. Amino acid sequence: CASSQVMLAGGPDTQYF.

The rearrangement joins TRBV5-1 to TRBJ1-4; 10 bases are shared with TRBD1. This CDR3 region has 17 residues. After removal of 4 bases from V and 6 bases from J, the junction contained 12 bases not matched to a gene. Germline CDR1 and CDR2: SGHRS and YFSETQ. In DNA, the CDR3 is TGCGCCAGCAGCCCCCGTCCCGGGACAGGGGATCATGAAAAACTGTTTTTT. Protein: CASSPRPGTGDHEKLFF.

V and J are TRBV30 and TRBJ2-3; a weak D match, TRBD2 (6 bases). Germline CDR1 and CDR2: GTSNPN and SVGIG (reference sequence). Trimming stripped 5 bases from V and 2 bases from J, with 14 bases between. This CDR3 region has 14 residues. The CDR3 sequence: CAWGDFFNTDTQYF. DNA of the CDR3: TGTGCCTGGGGGGACTTCTTTAACACAGATACGCAGTATTTT. Full variable domain (outside the CDR3, taken from reference TRBV30 and TRBJ2-3): SQTIHQWPATLVQPVGSPLSLECTVEGTSNPNLYWYRQAAGRGLQLLFYSVGIGQISSEVPQNLSASRPQDRQFILSSKKLLLSDSGFYLCAWGDFFNTDTQYFGPGTRLTVL.

This chain links TRBV7-9 with TRBJ2-1, with a possible D match to TRBD2 (6 bases). V was clipped by 8 bases and J by 7 bases, with 18 bases between them. There are 14 residues in the CDR3. CDR1 is SEHNR, CDR2 FQNEAQ, per germline (reference sequence). This CDR3 is CASVAGLERNEQFF. CDR3 coding DNA: TGTGCCAGCGTGGCGGGACTCGAGAGGAATGAGCAGTTCTTC.

The chain joins TRBV27 to TRBJ2-7; unclear D gene. Germline CDR1 reads MNHEY; CDR2 reads SMNVEV (reference sequence). The CDR3 loop spans 14 amino acids. The V gene lost 2 bases and the J gene lost 1 base, with 9 bases spanning the gap. The CDR3 protein is CASSLLGGSYEQYF. DNA for the CDR3: TGTGCCAGCAGTTTACTCGGTGGTTCCTACGAGCAGTACTTC.